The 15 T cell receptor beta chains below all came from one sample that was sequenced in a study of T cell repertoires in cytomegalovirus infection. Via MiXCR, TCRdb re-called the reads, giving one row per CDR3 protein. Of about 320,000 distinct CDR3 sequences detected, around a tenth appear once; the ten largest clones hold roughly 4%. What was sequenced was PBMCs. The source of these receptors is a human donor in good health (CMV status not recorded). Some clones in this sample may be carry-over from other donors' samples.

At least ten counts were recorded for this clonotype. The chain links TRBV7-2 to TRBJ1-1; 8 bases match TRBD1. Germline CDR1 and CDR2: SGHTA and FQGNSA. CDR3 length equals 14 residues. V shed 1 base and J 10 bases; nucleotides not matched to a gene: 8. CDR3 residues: CASSLVTQGAPAFF. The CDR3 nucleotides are TGTGCCAGCAGCTTAGTTACTCAGGGGGCTCCAGCTTTCTTT.

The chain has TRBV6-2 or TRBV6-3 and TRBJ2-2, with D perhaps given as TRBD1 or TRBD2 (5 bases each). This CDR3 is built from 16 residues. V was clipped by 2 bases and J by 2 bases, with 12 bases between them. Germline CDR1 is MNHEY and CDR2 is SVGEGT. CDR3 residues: CASSYAGTGNTGELFF. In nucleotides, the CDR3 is TGTGCCAGCAGTTACGCCGGGACGGGAAACACCGGGGAGCTGTTTTTT.

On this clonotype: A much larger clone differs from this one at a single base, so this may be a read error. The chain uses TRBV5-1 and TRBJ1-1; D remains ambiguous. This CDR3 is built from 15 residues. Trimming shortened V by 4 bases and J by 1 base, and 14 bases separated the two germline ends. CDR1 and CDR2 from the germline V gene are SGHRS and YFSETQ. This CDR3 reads CASSGQSTPNTEAFF. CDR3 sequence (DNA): TGCGCCAGCAGCGGCCAAAGCACGCCGAACACTGAAGCTTTCTTT.

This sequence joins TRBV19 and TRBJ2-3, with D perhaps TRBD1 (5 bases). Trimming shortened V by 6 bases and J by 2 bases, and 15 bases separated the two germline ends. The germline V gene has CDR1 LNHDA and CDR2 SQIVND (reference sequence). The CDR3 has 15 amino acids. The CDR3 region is CASRNRQGNTDTQYF. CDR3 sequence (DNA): TGTGCCAGTAGGAATAGGCAGGGAAACACAGATACGCAGTATTTT.

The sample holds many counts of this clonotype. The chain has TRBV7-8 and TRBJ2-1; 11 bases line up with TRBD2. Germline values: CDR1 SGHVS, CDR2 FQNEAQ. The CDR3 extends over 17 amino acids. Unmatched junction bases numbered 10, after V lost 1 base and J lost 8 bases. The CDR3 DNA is TGTGCCAGCAGCTTAGAATTAGCGGGAGGGTTAGGGGATGAGCAGTTCTTC. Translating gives CASSLELAGGLGDEQFF.

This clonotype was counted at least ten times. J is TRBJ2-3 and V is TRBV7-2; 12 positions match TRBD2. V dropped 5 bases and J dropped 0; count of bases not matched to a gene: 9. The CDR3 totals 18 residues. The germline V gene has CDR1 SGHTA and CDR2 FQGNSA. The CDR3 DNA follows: TGTGCCAGCAGCCTCTTTGCCCTAGCGGGGGGGAGCACAGATACGCAGTATTTT. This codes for CASSLFALAGGSTDTQYF. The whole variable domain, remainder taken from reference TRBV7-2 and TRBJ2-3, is GAGVSQSPSNKVTEKGKDVELRCDPISGHTALYWYRQSLGQGLEFLIYFQGNSAPDKSGLPSDRFSAERTGGSVSTLTIQRTQQEDSAVYLCASSLFALAGGSTDTQYFGPGTRLTVL.

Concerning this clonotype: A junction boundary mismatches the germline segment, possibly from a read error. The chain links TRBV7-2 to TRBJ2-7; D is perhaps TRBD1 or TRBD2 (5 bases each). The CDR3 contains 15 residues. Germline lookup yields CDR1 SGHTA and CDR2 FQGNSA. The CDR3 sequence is CASSLVWDRWGEQHF. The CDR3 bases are TGTGCCAGCAGCTTAGTTTGGGACCGATGGGGCGAGCAGCACTTC.

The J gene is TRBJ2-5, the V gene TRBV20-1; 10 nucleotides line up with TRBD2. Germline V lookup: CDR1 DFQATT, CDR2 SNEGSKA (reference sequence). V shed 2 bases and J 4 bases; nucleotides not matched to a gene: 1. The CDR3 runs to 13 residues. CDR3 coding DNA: TGCAGTGCTAGATCTAGCGGGAGAGAGACCCAGTACTTC. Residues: CSARSSGRETQYF.

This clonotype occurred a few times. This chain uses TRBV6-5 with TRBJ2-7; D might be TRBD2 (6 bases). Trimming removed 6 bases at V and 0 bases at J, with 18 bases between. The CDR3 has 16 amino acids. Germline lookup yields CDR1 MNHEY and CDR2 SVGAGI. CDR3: CASRSTGLPSSYEQYF. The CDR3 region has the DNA TGTGCCAGCAGATCCACGGGACTCCCGAGCTCCTACGAGCAGTACTTC.

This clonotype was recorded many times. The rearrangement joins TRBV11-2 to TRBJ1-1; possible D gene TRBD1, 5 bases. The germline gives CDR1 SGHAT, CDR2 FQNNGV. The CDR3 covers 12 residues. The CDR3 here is CTFGGVRTEAFF. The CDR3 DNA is TGTACTTTTGGGGGGGTTAGAACTGAAGCTTTCTTT.

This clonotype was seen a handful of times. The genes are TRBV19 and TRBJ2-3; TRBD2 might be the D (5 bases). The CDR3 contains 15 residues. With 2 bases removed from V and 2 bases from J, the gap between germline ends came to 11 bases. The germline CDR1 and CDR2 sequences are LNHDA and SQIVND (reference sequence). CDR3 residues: CASSIQTGNTDTQYF. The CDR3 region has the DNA TGTGCCAGTAGTATACAGACGGGAAACACAGATACGCAGTATTTT.

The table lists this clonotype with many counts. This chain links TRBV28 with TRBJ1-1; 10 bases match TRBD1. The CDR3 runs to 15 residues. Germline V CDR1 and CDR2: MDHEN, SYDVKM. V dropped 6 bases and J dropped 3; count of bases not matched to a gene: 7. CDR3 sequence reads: CASRPGTGAHTEAFF. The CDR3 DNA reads TGTGCCAGCAGGCCCGGGACAGGGGCCCACACTGAAGCTTTCTTT. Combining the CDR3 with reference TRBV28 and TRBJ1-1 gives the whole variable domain DVKVTQSSRYLVKRTGEKVFLECVQDMDHENMFWYRQDPGLGLRLIYFSYDVKMKEKGDIPEGYSVSREKKERFSLILESASTNQTSMYLCASRPGTGAHTEAFFGQGTRLTVV.

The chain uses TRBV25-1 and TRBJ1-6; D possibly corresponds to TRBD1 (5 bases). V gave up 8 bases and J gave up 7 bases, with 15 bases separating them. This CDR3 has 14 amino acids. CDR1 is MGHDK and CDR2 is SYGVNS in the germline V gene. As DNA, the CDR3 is TGTGCCAGCGCTACCGGGACCTCGAATTCACCCCTCCACTTT. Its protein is CASATGTSNSPLHF.

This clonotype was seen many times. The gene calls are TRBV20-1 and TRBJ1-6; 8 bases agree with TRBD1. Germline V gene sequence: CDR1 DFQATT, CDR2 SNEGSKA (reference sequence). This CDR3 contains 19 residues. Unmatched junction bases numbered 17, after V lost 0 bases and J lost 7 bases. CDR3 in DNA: TGCAGTGCTAGAGATCCTGGGACAGGTTCCGTCGGGCCAAATTCACCCCTCCACTTT. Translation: CSARDPGTGSVGPNSPLHF.

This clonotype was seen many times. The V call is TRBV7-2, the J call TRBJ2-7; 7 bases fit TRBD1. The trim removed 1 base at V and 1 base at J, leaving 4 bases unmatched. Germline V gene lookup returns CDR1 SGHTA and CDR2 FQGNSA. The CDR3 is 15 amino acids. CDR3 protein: CASSLVRDSSYEQYF. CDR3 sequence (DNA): TGTGCCAGCAGCTTAGTCCGGGACAGTTCCTACGAGCAGTACTTC.